This entry describes one T cell receptor beta chain. Its antigen is as yet unknown. This entry is derived from a study of cytomegalovirus exposure and HLA in healthy donors. Study summary: A prior study identified 100 million to 130 million unique TCR beta sequences from about 179 million T cells.

The study's findings and limits: It was only CMV serostatus that was available as immune exposure information. Researchers reportedly found TCR beta sequences accurately predicted most subjects' HLA-A and HLA-B alleles.

PCR was performed using 60 Vbeta and 13 Jbeta primers. TCRdb keeps only in-frame clones here, not all; method: immunoSEQ multiplex PCR. The data hold approximately 110,000 clones, with about three quarters observed a single time. The CDR3 has 14 amino acids. With V trimmed by 3 bases and J by 4 bases, 7 bases remained unmatched. Germline-derived CDR1 and CDR2 are GTSNPN and SVGIG (reference sequence). The genes are TRBV30 and TRBJ1-2; 8 bases fit TRBD1. This TCR came from a man between 50 and 59 years old in good health and CMV-seronegative. Sequencing was performed on PBMCs. The CDR3 loop is CAWSGQGFRYGYTF. As DNA, the CDR3 is TGTGCCTGGAGCGGACAGGGCTTCCGCTATGGCTACACCTTC. Full variable domain (remainder filled in from reference TRBV30 and TRBJ1-2): SQTIHQWPATLVQPVGSPLSLECTVEGTSNPNLYWYRQAAGRGLQLLFYSVGIGQISSEVPQNLSASRPQDRQFILSSKKLLLSDSGFYLCAWSGQGFRYGYTFGSGTRLTVV.